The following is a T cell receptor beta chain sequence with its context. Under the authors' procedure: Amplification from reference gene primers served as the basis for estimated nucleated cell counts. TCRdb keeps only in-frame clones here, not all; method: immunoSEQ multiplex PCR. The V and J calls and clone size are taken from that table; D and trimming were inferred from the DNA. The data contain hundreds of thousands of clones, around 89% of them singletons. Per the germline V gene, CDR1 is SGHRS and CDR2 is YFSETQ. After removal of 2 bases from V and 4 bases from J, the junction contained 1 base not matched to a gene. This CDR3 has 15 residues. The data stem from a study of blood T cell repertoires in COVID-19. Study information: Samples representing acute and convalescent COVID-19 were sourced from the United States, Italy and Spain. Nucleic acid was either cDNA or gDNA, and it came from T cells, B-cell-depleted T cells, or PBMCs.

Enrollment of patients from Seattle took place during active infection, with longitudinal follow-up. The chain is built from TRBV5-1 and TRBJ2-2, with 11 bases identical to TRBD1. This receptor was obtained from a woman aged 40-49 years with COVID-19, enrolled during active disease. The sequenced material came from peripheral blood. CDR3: CASSFGTGGTGELFF. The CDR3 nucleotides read TGCGCCAGCAGCTTCGGGACAGGGGGCACCGGGGAGCTGTTTTTT.